One and the same sample provided the 22 T cell receptor beta chains below, sequenced in a study of blood T cell repertoires in COVID-19. The repertoire was sequenced with immunoSEQ multiplex PCR; TCRdb's copy has only in-frame clones and lacks some. The table has 150,000 or so clones, 80% to 90% seen once. Sequenced material: peripheral blood. The receptors stem from a man aged 60 to 75 with acute or convalescent COVID-19.

There are many counts of this clone. This chain uses TRBV4-1 with TRBJ1-4; 7 bases are a match to TRBD1. This CDR3 comprises 16 residues. In germline, CDR1 is MGHRA, CDR2 YSYEKL. Trimming removed 1 base from V and 6 bases from J; junction bases left unmatched: 8. The CDR3 DNA reads as TGCGCCAGCAGCCAAGGGTACAGGGGAGCGGATGAAAAACTGTTTTTT. Protein product: CASSQGYRGADEKLFF.

The chain has TRBV5-1 and TRBJ2-1; 13 bases agree with TRBD2. Germline V gene lookup returns CDR1 SGHRS and CDR2 YFSETQ. This CDR3 has 14 amino acids. V trimming: 5 bases; J trimming: 6 bases; junction bases outside the gene matches: 2. The CDR3 region is CASRGTSGTNEQFF. The CDR3 region has the DNA TGCGCCAGCAGAGGGACTAGCGGGACCAATGAGCAGTTCTTC.

The chain joins TRBV18 to TRBJ2-7, with 7 bases identical to TRBD1. V lost 2 bases and J lost 0; bases outside the gene matches: 7. The CDR3 contains 16 residues. Germline V gives CDR1 KGHSH, CDR2 LQKENI. The DNA of the CDR3 is TGTGCCAGCTCACCAATCCGACAGGGCCTCTCCTACGAGCAGTACTTC. This sequence encodes CASSPIRQGLSYEQYF.

The sample holds a few counts of this clone. This chain connects TRBV5-1 to TRBJ2-1, with 9 bases identical to TRBD1. Germline loops: CDR1 SGHRS, CDR2 YFSETQ. Trimming at V came to 3 bases and at J to 12 bases, leaving 4 bases not matched to a gene. The CDR3 has 12 residues. The CDR3 is CASSWTGAVQFF. In nucleotides, the CDR3 is TGCGCCAGCAGCTGGACAGGGGCGGTGCAGTTCTTC. Based on the CDR3 plus reference TRBV5-1 and TRBJ2-1, the full variable domain is KAGVTQTPRYLIKTRGQQVTLSCSPISGHRSVSWYQQTPGQGLQFLFEYFSETQRNKGNFPGRFSGRQFSNSRSEMNVSTLELGDSALYLCASSWTGAVQFFGPGTRLTVL.

V and J are TRBV9 and TRBJ1-3; D not resolved. The germline V gene has CDR1 SGDLS and CDR2 YYNGEE. This CDR3 region has 16 residues. V gave up 0 bases and J gave up 0 bases, with 10 bases separating them. The CDR3 DNA sequence: TGTGCCAGCAGCGTAGCTCTGCACATCTCTGGAAACACCATATATTTT. This gives the protein CASSVALHISGNTIYF.

V usage is TRBV5-1 and J usage is TRBJ2-1; D might be TRBD2 (7 bases). The V end lost 1 base, the J end lost 0 bases, and 11 bases lay between the germline ends. The germline gives CDR1 SGHRS, CDR2 YFSETQ. CDR3 size: 16 residues. The CDR3 DNA sequence: TGCGCCAGCAGCTTGTTTGGGGGGGCCTCCTACAATGAGCAGTTCTTC. This translates into CASSLFGGASYNEQFF. Full variable domain (rest looked up from reference TRBV5-1 and TRBJ2-1): KAGVTQTPRYLIKTRGQQVTLSCSPISGHRSVSWYQQTPGQGLQFLFEYFSETQRNKGNFPGRFSGRQFSNSRSEMNVSTLELGDSALYLCASSLFGGASYNEQFFGPGTRLTVL.

The V call is TRBV4-2, the J call TRBJ1-1; 8 nucleotides agree with TRBD1. The germline V gene has CDR1 LGHNA and CDR2 YNFKEQ. The CDR3 has 15 amino acids. Trimming took 1 base from V and 5 from J; bases not matched to a gene: 6. Here the CDR3 reads CASSQVEDRATEAFF. In DNA form, the CDR3 reads TGTGCCAGCAGCCAAGTAGAGGACAGGGCAACTGAAGCTTTCTTT.

The CDR3 nucleotides read TGTGCCTGGAGTGTGGTGCAGCTTGCGGGCTCTGGGGCCAACGTCCTGACTTTC. This gives the protein CAWSVVQLAGSGANVLTF. The J gene is TRBJ2-6, the V gene TRBV30, with D possibly being TRBD2 (5 bases). Trimming removed 0 bases from V and 0 bases from J, with 15 bases in between. This CDR3 spans 18 amino acids. Germline V lookup: CDR1 GTSNPN, CDR2 SVGIG (reference sequence).

The chain is built from TRBV3-1 (or the pseudogene TRBV3-2) and TRBJ2-1, with 7 bases aligning to TRBD2. Trimming removed 4 bases from V and 4 bases from J; junction bases left unmatched: 4. The length of the CDR3 is 14 residues. Germline CDR1 is LGHDT and CDR2 is YNNKEL (reference sequence). The DNA of the CDR3 is TGTGCCAGCAGCCGGGCAGCGGGGTACAATGAGCAGTTCTTC. Protein product: CASSRAAGYNEQFF.

The chain employs TRBV5-1 and TRBJ2-7; a possible D gene is TRBD2 (5 bases). Per the germline V gene, CDR1 is SGHRS and CDR2 is YFSETQ. The V and J ends lost 0 bases and 5 bases respectively, with 12 bases between them. This CDR3 is built from 14 residues. The CDR3 sequence: CASSLGRRGDEQYF. For the CDR3, the DNA is TGCGCCAGCAGCTTGGGGCGTCGGGGTGACGAGCAGTACTTC. Supplemented by reference TRBV5-1 and TRBJ2-7, the full variable domain reads KAGVTQTPRYLIKTRGQQVTLSCSPISGHRSVSWYQQTPGQGLQFLFEYFSETQRNKGNFPGRFSGRQFSNSRSEMNVSTLELGDSALYLCASSLGRRGDEQYFGPGTRLTVT.

The chain uses TRBV19 and TRBJ2-3; 9 bases fit TRBD2. V lost 9 bases to trimming and J lost 2 bases; unmatched junction nucleotides: 6. Looked up from germline, CDR1 is LNHDA and CDR2 is SQIVND (reference sequence). The CDR3 is made up of 14 amino acids. DNA of the CDR3: TGTGCCAGCCAGCGGGAGGCCCACACAGATACGCAGTATTTT. Translated: CASQREAHTDTQYF.

This clone was seen once. The chain combines TRBV28 with TRBJ1-2; 9 bases are a match to TRBD1. The CDR3 consists of 15 residues. Germline-derived CDR1 and CDR2 are MDHEN and SYDVKM. Germline trimming cut 4 bases from V and 6 bases from J; bases unmatched to any gene: 9. CDR3 residues: CASSSTGTGWDGYTF. CDR3 DNA sequence: TGTGCCAGCAGTTCGACCGGGACAGGGTGGGATGGCTACACCTTC.

This clone has just one count. V usage is TRBV5-1 and J usage is TRBJ2-7; a possible D gene is TRBD1 (6 bases). V was trimmed by 0 bases and J by 9 bases, leaving 13 bases between them. Germline V gene sequence: CDR1 SGHRS, CDR2 YFSETQ. This CDR3 has 13 residues. The DNA for the CDR3 is TGCGCCAGCAGCTTGGAGGCAAACAGGGTGCAGTACTTC. Protein product: CASSLEANRVQYF. Using reference TRBV5-1 and TRBJ2-7 for the parts outside the CDR3, the full variable domain is KAGVTQTPRYLIKTRGQQVTLSCSPISGHRSVSWYQQTPGQGLQFLFEYFSETQRNKGNFPGRFSGRQFSNSRSEMNVSTLELGDSALYLCASSLEANRVQYFGPGTRLTVT.

The V and J genes are TRBV5-3 and TRBJ2-7; D ambiguous. TRBV5-3 has ORF status, its function being uncertain. Trimming stripped 1 base from V and 0 bases from J, with 11 bases between. The CDR3 length is 15 residues. The chain's CDR3 is CARSLWPHVSYEQYF. The CDR3 nucleotides are TGTGCCAGAAGCTTGTGGCCCCACGTCTCCTACGAGCAGTACTTC.

This clone turned up a few times. The chain couples TRBV4-2 to TRBJ2-7; D gene uncertain. This CDR3 region has 16 residues. CDR1 is LGHNA and CDR2 is YNFKEQ in the germline V gene. V gave up 3 bases and J gave up 6 bases, with 21 bases separating them. CDR3 loop: CASSHRPDTLLFEQYF. DNA for the CDR3: TGTGCCAGCAGCCACCGTCCTGACACCCTCCTATTCGAGCAGTACTTC.

The chain combines TRBV28 with TRBJ1-1; no reliable D call. Germline values: CDR1 MDHEN, CDR2 SYDVKM. This CDR3 spans 15 amino acids. V was cut by 7 bases and J by 0 bases, with 15 bases left in between. Written as DNA, the CDR3 is TGTGCCAGCATCAATTCCGGAGCTGTGAACACTGAAGCTTTCTTT. Amino acid sequence: CASINSGAVNTEAFF.

The J gene is TRBJ2-7, the V gene TRBV3-1 (or the pseudogene TRBV3-2); 15 nucleotides align to TRBD2. The CDR3 consists of 16 residues. In germline, CDR1 is LGHDT, CDR2 YNNKEL (reference sequence). Trimming cost V 4 bases and J 3 bases; bases outside gene matches: 4. CDR3 DNA: TGTGCCAGCAGCCCACGGACTAGCGGGAGGGTCTACGAGCAGTACTTC. Encoded protein: CASSPRTSGRVYEQYF.

The chain employs TRBV19 and TRBJ1-4; D gene uncertain. The length of the CDR3 is 13 residues. The germline gives CDR1 LNHDA, CDR2 SQIVND (reference sequence). V was trimmed by 6 bases and J by 3 bases, leaving 8 bases between them. CDR3 nucleotide sequence: TGTGCCAGTAGAAGAGAGGCTAATGAAAAACTGTTTTTT. Protein product: CASRREANEKLFF.

The V and J genes are TRBV14 and TRBJ2-7, with D maybe TRBD2 (5 bases). Germline CDR1 is SGHDN and CDR2 is FVKESK. The CDR3 runs to 15 residues. V was shortened by 4 bases and J by 6 bases, with 19 bases between the two germline ends. CDR3 sequence reads: CASSRGHPGTREQYF. The CDR3 DNA is TGTGCCAGCAGCCGAGGGCACCCGGGAACCCGCGAGCAGTACTTC.

V gene TRBV28 combines with J gene TRBJ2-3; 10 nucleotides agree with TRBD1. After removal of 7 bases from V and 4 bases from J, the junction contained 17 bases not matched to a gene. The CDR3 totals 18 residues. In germline, CDR1 is MDHEN, CDR2 SYDVKM. The DNA for the CDR3 is TGTGCCAGCACCGAGATCCGGGACAGGGGATTAATAGCAGATACGCAGTATTTT. Its translation is CASTEIRDRGLIADTQYF.

This chain uses TRBV5-6 with TRBJ1-1, with 9 positions matching TRBD1. CDR3 size: 15 residues. Germline CDR1 SGHDT, CDR2 YYEEEE. The V gene end was trimmed by 4 bases and the J gene end by 5 bases; junction bases not matched to a gene: 9. The DNA for the CDR3 is TGTGCCAGCAGCACGCGTGACAGGGGGGTTACTGAAGCTTTCTTT. It yields the protein CASSTRDRGVTEAFF.

The chain is built from TRBV29-1 and TRBJ2-1; TRBD2 matches 8 bases. The ends lost 7 bases at V and 7 bases at J; junction bases unmatched: 9. Germline values: CDR1 SQVTM, CDR2 ANQGSEA. The CDR3 loop spans 13 amino acids. CDR3 sequence (DNA): TGCAGCGGCCGGGGGGGGGTGAATAATGAGCAGTTCTTC. Amino acid sequence: CSGRGGVNNEQFF.